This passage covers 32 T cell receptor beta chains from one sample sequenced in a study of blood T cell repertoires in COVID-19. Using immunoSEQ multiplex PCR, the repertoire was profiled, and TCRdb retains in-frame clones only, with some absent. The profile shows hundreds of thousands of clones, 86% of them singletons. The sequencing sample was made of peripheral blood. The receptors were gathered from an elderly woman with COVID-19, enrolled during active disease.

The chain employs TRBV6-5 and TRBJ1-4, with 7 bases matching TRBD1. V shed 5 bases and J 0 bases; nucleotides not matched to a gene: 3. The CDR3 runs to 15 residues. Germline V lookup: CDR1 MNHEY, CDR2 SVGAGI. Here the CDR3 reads CASSLGQSTNEKLFF. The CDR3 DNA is TGTGCCAGCAGTCTGGGACAGTCAACTAATGAAAAACTGTTTTTT.

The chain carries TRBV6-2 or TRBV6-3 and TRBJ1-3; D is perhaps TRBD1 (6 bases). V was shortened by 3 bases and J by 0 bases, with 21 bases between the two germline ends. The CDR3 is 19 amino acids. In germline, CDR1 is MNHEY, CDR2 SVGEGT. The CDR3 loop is CASSYMTGDRPSSGNTIYF. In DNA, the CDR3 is TGTGCCAGCAGTTATATGACAGGTGACCGACCCAGCTCTGGAAACACCATATATTTT.

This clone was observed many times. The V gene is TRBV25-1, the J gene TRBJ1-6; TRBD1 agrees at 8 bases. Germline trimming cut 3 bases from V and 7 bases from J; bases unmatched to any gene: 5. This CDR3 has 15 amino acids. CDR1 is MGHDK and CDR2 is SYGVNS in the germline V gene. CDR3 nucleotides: TGTGCCAGCAGTGACTACAGGGGGAACAATTCACCCCTCCACTTT. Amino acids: CASSDYRGNNSPLHF. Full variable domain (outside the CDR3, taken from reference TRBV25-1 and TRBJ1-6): EADIYQTPRYLVIGTGKKITLECSQTMGHDKMYWYQQDPGMELHLIHYSYGVNSTEKGDLSSESTVSRIRTEHFPLTLESARPSHTSQYLCASSDYRGNNSPLHFGNGTRLTVT.

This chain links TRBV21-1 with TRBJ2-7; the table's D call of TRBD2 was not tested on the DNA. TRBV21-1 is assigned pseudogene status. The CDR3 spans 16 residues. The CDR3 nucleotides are TGTGCCAGCAGCAAAGAGGTGGGGGGGAGCTACTACGAGCAGTACTTC. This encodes CASSKEVGGSYYEQYF.

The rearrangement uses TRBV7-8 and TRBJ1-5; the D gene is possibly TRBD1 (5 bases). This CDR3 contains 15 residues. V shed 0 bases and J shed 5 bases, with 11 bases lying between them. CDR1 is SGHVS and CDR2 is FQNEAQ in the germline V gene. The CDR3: CASSLAAGGDQPQHF. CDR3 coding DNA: TGTGCCAGCAGCTTAGCGGCGGGAGGGGATCAGCCCCAGCATTTT.

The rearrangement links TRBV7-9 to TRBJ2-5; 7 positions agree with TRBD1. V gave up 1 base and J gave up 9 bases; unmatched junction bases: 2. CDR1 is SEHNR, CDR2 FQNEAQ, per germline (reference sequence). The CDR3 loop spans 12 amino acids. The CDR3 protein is CASSLEGGAQYF. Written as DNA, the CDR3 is TGTGCCAGCAGCTTAGAAGGGGGCGCCCAGTACTTC.

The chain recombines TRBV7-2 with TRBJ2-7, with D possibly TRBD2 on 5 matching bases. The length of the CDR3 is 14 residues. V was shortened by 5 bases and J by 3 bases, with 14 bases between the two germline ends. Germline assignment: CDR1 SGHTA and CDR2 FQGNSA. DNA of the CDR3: TGTGCCAGCAGCGCTACGGGATTTGGCTACGAGCAGTACTTC. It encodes CASSATGFGYEQYF.

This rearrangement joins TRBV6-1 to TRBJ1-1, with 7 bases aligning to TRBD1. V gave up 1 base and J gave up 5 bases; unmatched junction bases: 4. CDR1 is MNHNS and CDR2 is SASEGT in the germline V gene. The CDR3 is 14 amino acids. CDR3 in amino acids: CASSEGIQGTEAFF. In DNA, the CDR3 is TGTGCCAGCAGTGAAGGAATACAGGGGACTGAAGCTTTCTTT.

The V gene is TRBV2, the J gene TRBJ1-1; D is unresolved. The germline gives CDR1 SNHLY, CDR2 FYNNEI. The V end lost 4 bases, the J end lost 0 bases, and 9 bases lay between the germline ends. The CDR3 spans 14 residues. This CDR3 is CASSGEIMNTEAFF. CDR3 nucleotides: TGTGCCAGCAGTGGAGAAATTATGAACACTGAAGCTTTCTTT.

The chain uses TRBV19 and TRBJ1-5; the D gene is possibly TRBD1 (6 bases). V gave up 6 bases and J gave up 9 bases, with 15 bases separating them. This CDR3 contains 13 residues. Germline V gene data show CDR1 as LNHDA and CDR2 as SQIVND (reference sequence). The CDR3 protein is CASRQGSDLPQHF. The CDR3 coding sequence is TGTGCCAGTAGACAGGGTTCGGACTTGCCCCAGCATTTT.

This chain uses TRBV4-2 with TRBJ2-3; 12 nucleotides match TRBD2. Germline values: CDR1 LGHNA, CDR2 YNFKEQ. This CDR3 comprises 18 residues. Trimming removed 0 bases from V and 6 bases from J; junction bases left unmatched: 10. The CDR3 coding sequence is TGTGCCAGCAGCCAAGATTGGGCTAGCGGGGGGGGCGCGGATACGCAGTATTTT. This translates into CASSQDWASGGGADTQYF.

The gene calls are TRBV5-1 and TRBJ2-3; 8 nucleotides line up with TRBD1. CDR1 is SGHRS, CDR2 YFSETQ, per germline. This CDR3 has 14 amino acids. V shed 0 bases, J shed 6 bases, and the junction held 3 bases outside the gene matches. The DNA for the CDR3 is TGCGCCAGCAGCTTGGGCAGGGGGCTGGATACGCAGTATTTT. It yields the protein CASSLGRGLDTQYF.

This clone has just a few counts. CDR3 sequence: CASSPGTSGGHEQFF. CDR3 DNA sequence: TGTGCCAGCTCACCCGGGACTAGCGGGGGCCATGAGCAGTTCTTC. The chain has TRBV18 and TRBJ2-1, with 14 bases lining up with TRBD2. V lost 3 bases, J lost 8 bases, and 3 bases stayed unmatched. Germline CDR1 is KGHSH and CDR2 is LQKENI. The CDR3 sequence is 15 residues long. Drawing the rest from reference TRBV18 and TRBJ2-1, the complete variable domain is NAGVMQNPRHLVRRRGQEARLRCSPMKGHSHVYWYRQLPEEGLKFMVYLQKENIIDESGMPKERFSAEFPKEGPSILRIQQVVRGDSAAYFCASSPGTSGGHEQFFGPGTRLTVL.

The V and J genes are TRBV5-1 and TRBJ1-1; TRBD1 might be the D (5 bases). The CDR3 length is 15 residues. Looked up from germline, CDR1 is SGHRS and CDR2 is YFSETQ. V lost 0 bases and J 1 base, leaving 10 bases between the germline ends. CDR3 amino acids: CASSLGGDPNTEAFF. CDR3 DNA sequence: TGCGCCAGCAGCTTGGGGGGGGACCCGAACACTGAAGCTTTCTTT.

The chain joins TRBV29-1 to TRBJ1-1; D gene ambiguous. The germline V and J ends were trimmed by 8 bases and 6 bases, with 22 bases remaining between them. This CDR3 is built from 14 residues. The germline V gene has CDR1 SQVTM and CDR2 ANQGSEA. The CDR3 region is CSIAGDSGGPEAFF. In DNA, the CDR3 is TGCAGCATTGCAGGTGACTCCGGAGGGCCTGAAGCTTTCTTT. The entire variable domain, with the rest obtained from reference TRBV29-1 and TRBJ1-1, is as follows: SAVISQKPSRDICQRGTSLTIQCQVDSQVTMMFWYRQQPGQSLTLIATANQGSEATYESGFVIDKFPISRPNLTFSTLTVSNMSPEDSSIYLCSIAGDSGGPEAFFGQGTRLTVV.

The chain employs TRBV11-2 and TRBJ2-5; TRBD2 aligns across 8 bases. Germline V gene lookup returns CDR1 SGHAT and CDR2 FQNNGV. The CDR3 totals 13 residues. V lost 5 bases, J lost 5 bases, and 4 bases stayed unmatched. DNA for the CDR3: TGTGCCAGCAGCGCCGGACTAGCCGAGACCCAGTACTTC. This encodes CASSAGLAETQYF.

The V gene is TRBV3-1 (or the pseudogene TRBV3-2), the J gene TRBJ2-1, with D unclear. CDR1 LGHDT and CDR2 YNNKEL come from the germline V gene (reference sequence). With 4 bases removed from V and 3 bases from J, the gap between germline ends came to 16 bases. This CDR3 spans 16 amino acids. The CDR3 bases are TGTGCCAGCAGCCTAGAGGCCCACGCCATCTACAATGAGCAGTTCTTC. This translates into CASSLEAHAIYNEQFF.

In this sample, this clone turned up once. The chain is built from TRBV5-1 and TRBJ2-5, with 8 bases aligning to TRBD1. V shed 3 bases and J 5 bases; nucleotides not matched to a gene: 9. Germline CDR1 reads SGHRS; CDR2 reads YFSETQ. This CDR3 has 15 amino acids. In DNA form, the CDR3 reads TGCGCCAGCAGCTCGCAGGGGGCCGGGTGGGAGACCCAGTACTTC. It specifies CASSSQGAGWETQYF.

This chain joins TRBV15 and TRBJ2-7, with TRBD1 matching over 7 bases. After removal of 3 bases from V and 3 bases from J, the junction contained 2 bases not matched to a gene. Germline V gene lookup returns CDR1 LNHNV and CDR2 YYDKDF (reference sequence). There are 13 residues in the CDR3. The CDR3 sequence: CATSSRDSYEQYV. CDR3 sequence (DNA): TGTGCCACCAGCAGCCGGGACAGCTACGAGCAGTACGTC.

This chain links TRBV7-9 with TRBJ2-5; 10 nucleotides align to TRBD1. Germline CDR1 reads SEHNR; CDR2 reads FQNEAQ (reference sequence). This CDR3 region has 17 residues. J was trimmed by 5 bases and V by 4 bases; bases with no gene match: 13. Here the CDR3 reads CASSSNRDRGYSETQYF. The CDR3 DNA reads TGTGCCAGCAGCTCCAACCGGGACAGGGGATATTCGGAGACCCAGTACTTC.

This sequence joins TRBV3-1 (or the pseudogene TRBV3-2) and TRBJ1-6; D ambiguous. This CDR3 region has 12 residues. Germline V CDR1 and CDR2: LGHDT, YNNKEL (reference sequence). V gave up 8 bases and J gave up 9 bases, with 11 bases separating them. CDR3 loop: CASSPLGSPLHF. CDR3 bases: TGTGCCAGCTCTCCCCTCGGTTCACCCCTCCACTTT.

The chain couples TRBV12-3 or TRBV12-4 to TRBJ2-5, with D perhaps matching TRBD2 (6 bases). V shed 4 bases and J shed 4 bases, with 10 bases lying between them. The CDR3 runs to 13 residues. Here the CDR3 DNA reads TGTGCCAGCAGTTCAACTAGCCGAGAGACCCAGTACTTC. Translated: CASSSTSRETQYF.

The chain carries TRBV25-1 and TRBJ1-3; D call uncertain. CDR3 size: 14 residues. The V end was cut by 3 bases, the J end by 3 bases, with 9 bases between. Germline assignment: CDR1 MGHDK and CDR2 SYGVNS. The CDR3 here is CASSEAVGGNTIYF. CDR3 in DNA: TGTGCCAGCAGTGAGGCCGTTGGTGGAAACACCATATATTTT.

The CDR3 nucleotides read TGTGCCAGCAGTGAATGGGTAGTGAGGCTGGGAGGACAGCCCCAGCATTTT. Amino acid sequence: CASSEWVVRLGGQPQHF. The chain is built from TRBV2 and TRBJ1-5, with unresolved D. Germline lookup yields CDR1 SNHLY and CDR2 FYNNEI. Trimming stripped 2 bases from V and 7 bases from J, with 21 bases between. The CDR3 is 17 residues long.

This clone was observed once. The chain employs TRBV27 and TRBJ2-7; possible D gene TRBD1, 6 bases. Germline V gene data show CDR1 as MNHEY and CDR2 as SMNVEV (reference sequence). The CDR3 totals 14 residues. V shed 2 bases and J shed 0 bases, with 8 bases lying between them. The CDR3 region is CASSLDRSSYEQYF. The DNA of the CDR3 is TGTGCCAGCAGTTTAGACAGGAGCTCCTACGAGCAGTACTTC.

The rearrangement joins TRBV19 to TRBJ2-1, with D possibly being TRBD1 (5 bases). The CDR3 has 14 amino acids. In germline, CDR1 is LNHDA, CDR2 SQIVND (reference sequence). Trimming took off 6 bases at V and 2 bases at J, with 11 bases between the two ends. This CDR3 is CASRTGDTYNEQFF. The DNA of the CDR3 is TGTGCCAGTAGAACAGGTGACACCTACAATGAGCAGTTCTTC.

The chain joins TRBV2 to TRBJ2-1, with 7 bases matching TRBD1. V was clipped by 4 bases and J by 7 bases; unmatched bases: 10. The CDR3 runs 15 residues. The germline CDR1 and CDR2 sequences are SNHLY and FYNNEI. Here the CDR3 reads CASSAQGGRENEQFF. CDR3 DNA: TGTGCCAGCAGTGCTCAAGGGGGCAGAGAGAATGAGCAGTTCTTC.

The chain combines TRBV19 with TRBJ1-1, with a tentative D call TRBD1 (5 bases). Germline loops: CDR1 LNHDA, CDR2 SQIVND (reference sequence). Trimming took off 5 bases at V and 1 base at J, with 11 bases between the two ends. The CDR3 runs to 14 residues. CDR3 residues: CASSGLRENTEAFF. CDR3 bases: TGTGCCAGTAGTGGCCTCAGGGAGAACACTGAAGCTTTCTTT.

The DNA of the CDR3 is TGTGCCAGCAGCTTGCTGACAGGGGGCCCTAATCAGCCCCAGCATTTT. As protein: CASSLLTGGPNQPQHF. The chain links TRBV5-6 to TRBJ1-5; 10 nucleotides match TRBD1. In germline, CDR1 is SGHDT, CDR2 YYEEEE. V was pared by 1 base and J by 4 bases, with 5 bases of the junction left unmatched. The CDR3 extends over 16 amino acids.

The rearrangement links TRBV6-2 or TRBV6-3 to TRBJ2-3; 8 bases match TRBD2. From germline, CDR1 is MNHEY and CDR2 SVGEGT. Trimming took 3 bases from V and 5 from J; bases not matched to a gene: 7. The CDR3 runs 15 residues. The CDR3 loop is CASSYVGGAQDTQYF. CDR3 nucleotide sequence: TGTGCCAGCAGTTATGTCGGGGGGGCCCAAGATACGCAGTATTTT.

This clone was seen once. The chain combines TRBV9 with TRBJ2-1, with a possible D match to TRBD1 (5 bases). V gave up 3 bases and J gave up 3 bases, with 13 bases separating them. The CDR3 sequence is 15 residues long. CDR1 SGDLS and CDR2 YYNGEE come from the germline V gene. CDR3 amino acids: CASSGLKGYYNEQFF. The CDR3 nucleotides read TGTGCCAGCAGCGGCTTAAAGGGGTACTACAATGAGCAGTTCTTC.

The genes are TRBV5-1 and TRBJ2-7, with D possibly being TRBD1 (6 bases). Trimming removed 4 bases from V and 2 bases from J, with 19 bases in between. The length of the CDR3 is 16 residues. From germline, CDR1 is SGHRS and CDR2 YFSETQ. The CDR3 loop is CASSLAGGPGAYEQYF. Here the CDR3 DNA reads TGCGCCAGCAGCCTTGCTGGGGGCCCCGGAGCCTACGAGCAGTACTTC.